This T cell receptor beta chain derives from a study of blood T cell repertoires in COVID-19. About the research overall: The United States, Italy and Spain provided the acute and convalescent COVID-19 samples. T cells, B-cell-depleted T cells, or PBMCs supplied cDNA or gDNA.

Trimming cost V 7 bases and J 3 bases, with 13 bases left between them. The CDR3 is made up of 14 amino acids. The V gene's germline CDR1 is SGHRS and CDR2 YFSETQ. This table comes from immunoSEQ multiplex PCR, and its TCRdb copy is limited to in-frame clones, with some not included. Seen here are 150,000 to 200,000 clones, 70% to 90% observed once, and the top ten hold about a fifth. Input material: peripheral blood. This clonotype originated in a man aged 55-75 years with active or convalescent COVID-19. The rearrangement uses TRBV5-1 and TRBJ2-2, with D possibly TRBD1 on 6 matching bases. CDR3 loop: CASYRDTYTGELFF. In DNA form, the CDR3 reads TGCGCCAGCTACCGGGACACCTACACCGGGGAGCTGTTTTTT.